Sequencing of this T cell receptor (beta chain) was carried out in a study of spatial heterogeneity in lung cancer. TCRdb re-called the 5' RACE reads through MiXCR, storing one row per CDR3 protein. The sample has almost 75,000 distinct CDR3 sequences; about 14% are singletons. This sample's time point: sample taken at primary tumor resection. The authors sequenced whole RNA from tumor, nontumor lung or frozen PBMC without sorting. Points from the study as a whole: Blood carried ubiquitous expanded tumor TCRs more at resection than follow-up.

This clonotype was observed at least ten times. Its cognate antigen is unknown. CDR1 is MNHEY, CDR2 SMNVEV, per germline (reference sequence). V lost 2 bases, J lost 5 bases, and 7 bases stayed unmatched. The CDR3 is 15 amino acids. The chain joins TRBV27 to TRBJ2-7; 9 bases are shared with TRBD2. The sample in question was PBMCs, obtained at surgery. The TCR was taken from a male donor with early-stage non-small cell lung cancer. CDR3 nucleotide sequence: TGTGCCAGCAGTTTAAACGGCGGGAGGGCCCACGAGCAGTACTTC. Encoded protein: CASSLNGGRAHEQYF.